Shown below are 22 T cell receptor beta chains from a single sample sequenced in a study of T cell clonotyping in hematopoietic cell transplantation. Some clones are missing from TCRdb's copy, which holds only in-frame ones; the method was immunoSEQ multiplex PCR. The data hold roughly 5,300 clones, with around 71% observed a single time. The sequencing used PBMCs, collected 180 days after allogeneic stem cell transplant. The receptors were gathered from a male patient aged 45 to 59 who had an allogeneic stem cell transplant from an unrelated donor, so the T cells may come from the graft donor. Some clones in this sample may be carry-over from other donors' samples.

The CDR3 sequence is CASSRRGASMNTEAFF. CDR3 in DNA: TGTGCCAGCAGCCGACGCGGTGCATCGATGAACACTGAAGCTTTCTTT. The chain carries TRBV9 and TRBJ1-1; no clear D gene. The length of the CDR3 is 16 residues. With 4 bases removed from V and 0 bases from J, the gap between germline ends came to 16 bases. Germline V gene data show CDR1 as SGDLS and CDR2 as YYNGEE.

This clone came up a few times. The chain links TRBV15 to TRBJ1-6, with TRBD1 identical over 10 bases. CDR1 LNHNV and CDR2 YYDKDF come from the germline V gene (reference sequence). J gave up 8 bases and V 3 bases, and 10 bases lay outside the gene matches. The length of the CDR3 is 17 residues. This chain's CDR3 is CATSSHPGTGAHSPLHF. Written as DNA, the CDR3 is TGTGCCACCAGCAGCCATCCCGGGACAGGGGCCCATTCACCCCTCCACTTT.

Here the CDR3 reads CASYRANEKLFF. DNA for the CDR3: TGTGCCAGCTACAGGGCCAATGAAAAACTGTTTTTT. The chain links TRBV6-6 to TRBJ1-4; tentative D call: TRBD1 (6 bases). Germline loops: CDR1 MNHNY, CDR2 SVGAGI (reference sequence). The V end was cut by 8 bases, the J end by 5 bases, with 9 bases between. This CDR3 contains 12 residues.

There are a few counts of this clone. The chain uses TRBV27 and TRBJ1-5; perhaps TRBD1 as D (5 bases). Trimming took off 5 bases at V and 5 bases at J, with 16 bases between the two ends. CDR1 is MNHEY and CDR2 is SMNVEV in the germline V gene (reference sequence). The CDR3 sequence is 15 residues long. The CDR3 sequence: CASSREGRSYQPQHF. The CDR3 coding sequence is TGTGCCAGCAGTAGGGAGGGACGGTCCTATCAGCCCCAGCATTTT.

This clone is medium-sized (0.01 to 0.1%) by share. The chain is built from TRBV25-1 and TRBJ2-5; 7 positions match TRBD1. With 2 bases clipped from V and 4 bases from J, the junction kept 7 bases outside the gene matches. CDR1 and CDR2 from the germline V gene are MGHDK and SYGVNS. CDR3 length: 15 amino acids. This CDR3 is CASSEGNHRGETQYF. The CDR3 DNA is TGTGCCAGCAGTGAAGGAAACCACAGGGGAGAGACCCAGTACTTC.

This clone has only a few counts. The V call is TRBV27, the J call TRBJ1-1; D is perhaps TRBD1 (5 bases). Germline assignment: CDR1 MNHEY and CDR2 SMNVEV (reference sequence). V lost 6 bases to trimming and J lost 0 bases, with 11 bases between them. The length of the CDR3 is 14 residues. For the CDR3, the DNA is TGTGCCAGCAGCTTCCAGGGTGTGAACACTGAAGCTTTCTTT. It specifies CASSFQGVNTEAFF.

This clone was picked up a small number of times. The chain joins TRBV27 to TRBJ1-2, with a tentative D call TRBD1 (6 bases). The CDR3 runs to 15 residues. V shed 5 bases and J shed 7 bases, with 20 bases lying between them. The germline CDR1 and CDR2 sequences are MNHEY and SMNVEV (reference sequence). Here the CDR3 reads CASSLTAGQITGYTF. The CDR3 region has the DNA TGTGCCAGCAGTCTCACCGCTGGACAGATCACTGGCTACACCTTC.

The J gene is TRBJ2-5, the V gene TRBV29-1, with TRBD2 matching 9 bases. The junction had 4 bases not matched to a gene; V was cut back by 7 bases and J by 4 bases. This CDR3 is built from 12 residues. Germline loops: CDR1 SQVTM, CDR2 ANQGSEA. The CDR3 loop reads CSGTLAGETQYF. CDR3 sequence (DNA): TGCAGCGGGACACTAGCGGGAGAGACCCAGTACTTC.

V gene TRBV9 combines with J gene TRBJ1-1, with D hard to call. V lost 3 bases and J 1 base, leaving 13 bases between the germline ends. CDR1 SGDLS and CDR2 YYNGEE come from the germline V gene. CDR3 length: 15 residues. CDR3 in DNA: TGTGCCAGCAGCGGAGGCCCTACACCGAACACTGAAGCTTTCTTT. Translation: CASSGGPTPNTEAFF.

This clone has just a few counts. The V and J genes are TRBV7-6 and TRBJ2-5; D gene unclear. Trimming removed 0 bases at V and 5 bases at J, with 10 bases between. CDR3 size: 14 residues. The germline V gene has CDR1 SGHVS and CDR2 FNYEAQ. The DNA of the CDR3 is TGTGCCAGCAGCTTAGCAGAGGCCGCGGAGACCCAGTACTTC. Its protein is CASSLAEAAETQYF.

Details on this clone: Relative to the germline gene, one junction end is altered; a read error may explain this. The CDR3 here is CASSEISGRSYERYF. CDR3 nucleotide sequence: TGCGCCAGCAGTGAAATCAGCGGGAGGTCCTACGAGCGGTACTTC. V is TRBV10-2 and J is TRBJ2-7, with 9 bases aligning to TRBD2. This CDR3 is built from 15 residues. CDR1 is WSHSY and CDR2 is SAAADI in the germline V gene.

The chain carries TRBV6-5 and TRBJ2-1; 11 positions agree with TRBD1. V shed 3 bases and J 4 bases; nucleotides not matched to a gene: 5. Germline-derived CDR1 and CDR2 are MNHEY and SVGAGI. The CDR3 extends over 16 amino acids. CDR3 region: CASSYYGTGGYNEQFF. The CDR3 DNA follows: TGTGCCAGCAGTTATTACGGGACAGGGGGGTACAATGAGCAGTTCTTC.

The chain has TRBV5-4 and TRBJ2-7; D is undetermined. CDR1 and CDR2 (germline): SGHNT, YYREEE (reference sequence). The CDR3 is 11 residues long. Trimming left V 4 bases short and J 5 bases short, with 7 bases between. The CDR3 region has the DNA TGTGCCAGCAGCAGTTCCAACGAGCAGTACTTC. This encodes CASSSSNEQYF.

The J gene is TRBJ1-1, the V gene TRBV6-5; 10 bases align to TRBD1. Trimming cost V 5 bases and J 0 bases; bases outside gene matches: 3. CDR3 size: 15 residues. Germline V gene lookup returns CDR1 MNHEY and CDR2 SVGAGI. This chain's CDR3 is CASSRDRGLNTEAFF. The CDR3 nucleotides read TGTGCCAGCAGTCGGGACAGGGGCTTGAACACTGAAGCTTTCTTT.

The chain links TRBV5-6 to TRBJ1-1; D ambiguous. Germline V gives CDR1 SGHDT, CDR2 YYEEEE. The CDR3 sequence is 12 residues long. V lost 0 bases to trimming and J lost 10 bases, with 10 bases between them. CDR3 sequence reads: CASSLGSSSAFF. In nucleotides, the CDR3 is TGTGCCAGCAGCTTGGGAAGCAGTTCAGCTTTCTTT.

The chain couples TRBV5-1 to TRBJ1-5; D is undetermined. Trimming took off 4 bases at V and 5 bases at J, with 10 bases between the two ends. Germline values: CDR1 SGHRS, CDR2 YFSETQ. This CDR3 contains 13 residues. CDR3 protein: CASSVGPDQPQHF. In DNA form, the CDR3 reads TGCGCCAGCAGCGTAGGGCCGGATCAGCCCCAGCATTTT.

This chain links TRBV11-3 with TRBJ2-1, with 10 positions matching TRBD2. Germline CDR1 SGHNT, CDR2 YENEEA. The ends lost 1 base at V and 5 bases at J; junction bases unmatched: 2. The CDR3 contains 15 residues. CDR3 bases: TGTGCCAGCAGCTTAGGTACTAGCGGGAACAATGAGCAGTTCTTC. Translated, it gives CASSLGTSGNNEQFF.

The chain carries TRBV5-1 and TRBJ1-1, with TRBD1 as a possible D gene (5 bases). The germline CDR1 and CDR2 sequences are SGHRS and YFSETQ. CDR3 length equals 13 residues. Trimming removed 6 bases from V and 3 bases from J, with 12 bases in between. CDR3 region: CASNEGRDTEAFF. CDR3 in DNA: TGCGCCAGCAACGAGGGGCGGGACACTGAAGCTTTCTTT.

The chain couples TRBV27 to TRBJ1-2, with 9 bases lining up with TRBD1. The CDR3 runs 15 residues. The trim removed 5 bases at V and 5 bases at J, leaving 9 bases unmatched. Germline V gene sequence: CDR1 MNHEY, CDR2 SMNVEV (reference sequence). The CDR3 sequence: CASSNRQGGLYGYTF. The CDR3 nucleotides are TGTGCCAGCAGTAACAGACAGGGGGGTTTATATGGCTACACCTTC.

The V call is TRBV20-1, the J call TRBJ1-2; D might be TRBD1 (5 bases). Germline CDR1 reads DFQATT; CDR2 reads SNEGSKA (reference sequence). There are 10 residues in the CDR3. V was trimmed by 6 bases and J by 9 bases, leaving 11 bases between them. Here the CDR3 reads CSAWDVSYTF. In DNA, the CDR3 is TGCAGTGCATGGGACGTCAGCTACACCTTC.

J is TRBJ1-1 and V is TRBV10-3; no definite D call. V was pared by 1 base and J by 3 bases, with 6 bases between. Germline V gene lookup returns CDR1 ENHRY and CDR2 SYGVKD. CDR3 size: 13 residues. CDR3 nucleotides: TGTGCCATCAGTGAGTGGTCCTACACTGAAGCTTTCTTT. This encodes CAISEWSYTEAFF.

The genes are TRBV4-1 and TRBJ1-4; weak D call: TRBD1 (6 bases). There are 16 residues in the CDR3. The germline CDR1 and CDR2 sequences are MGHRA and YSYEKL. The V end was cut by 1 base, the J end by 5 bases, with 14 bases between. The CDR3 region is CASSQGSGGRNEKLFF. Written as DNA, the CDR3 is TGCGCCAGCAGCCAAGGCTCGGGGGGCAGGAATGAAAAACTGTTTTTT.